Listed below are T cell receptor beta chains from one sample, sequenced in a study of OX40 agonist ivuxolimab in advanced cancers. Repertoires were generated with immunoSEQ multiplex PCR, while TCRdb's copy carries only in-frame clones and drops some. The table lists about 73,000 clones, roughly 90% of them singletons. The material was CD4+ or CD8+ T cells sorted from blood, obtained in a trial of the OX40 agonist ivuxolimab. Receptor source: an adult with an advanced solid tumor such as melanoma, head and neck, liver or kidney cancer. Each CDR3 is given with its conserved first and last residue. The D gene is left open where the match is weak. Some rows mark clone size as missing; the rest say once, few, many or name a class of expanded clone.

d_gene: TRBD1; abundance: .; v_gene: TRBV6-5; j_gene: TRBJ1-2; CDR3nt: TGTGCCAGCAGTTACGGGGACAGGTTGCGGCCCTATGGCTACACCTTC; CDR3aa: CASSYGDRLRPYGYTF
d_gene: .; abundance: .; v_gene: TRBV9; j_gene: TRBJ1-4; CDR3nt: TGTGCCAGCAGCGTAGGGGTGGCAACTAATGAAAAACTGTTTTTT; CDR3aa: CASSVGVATNEKLFF
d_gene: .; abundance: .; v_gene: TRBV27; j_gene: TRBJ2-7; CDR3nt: TGTGCCAGCACAGGGGAGGCGGACTACGAGCAGTACTTC; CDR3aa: CASTGEADYEQYF
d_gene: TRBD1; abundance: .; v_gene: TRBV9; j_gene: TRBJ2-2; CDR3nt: TGTGCCAGCAGCTCAACAGGGGGCATAACCGGGGAGCTGTTTTTT; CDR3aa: CASSSTGGITGELFF
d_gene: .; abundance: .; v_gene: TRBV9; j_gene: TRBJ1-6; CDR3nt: TGTGCCAGCAGCGTAGCGAGGGCCCCCTCCTATAATTCACCCCTCCACTTT; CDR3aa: CASSVARAPSYNSPLHF
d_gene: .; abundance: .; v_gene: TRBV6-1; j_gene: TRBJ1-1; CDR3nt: TGTGCCAGCAGTGACGAGGTAATGAACACTGAAGCTTTCTTT; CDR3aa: CASSDEVMNTEAFF
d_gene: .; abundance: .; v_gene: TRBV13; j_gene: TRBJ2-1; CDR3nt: TGTGCCAGCAGCTTAGTCCTAGCGAGTTATGGACACAATGAGCAGTTCTTC; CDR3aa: CASSLVLASYGHNEQFF
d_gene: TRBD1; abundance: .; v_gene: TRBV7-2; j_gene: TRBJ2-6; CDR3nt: TGTGCCAGCAGCTTAAGGGGGACAGGGGGCTTTGGGGCCAACGTCCTGACTTTC; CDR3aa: CASSLRGTGGFGANVLTF
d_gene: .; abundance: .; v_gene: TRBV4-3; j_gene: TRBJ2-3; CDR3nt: TGCGCCAGCAGCCAAGACTCTGAGGGCTCGGGCACAGATACGCAGTATTTT; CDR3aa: CASSQDSEGSGTDTQYF
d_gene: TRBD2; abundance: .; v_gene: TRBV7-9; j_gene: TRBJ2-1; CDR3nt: TGTGCCAGCAGCTTCTTTAGCGGGGGCTACAATGAGCAGTTCTTC; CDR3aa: CASSFFSGGYNEQFF
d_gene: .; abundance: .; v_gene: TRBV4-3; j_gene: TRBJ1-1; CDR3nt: TGCGCCAGCAGCCAAGATGGAGGTGGGGCTTTCTTT; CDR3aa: CASSQDGGGAFF
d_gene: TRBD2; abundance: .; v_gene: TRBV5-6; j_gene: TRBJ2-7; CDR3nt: TGTGCCAGCAGCCCGACTAGCTGGAGCGAGCAGTACTTC; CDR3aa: CASSPTSWSEQYF
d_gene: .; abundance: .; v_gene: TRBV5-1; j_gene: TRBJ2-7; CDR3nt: TGCGCCAGCAGCTTCCAACAGGGCCCCTACGAGCAGTACTTC; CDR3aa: CASSFQQGPYEQYF
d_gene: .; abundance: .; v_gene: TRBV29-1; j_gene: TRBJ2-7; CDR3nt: TGCAGCACACCCCAGTCCCCCTCCTACGAGCAGTACTTC; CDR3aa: CSTPQSPSYEQYF
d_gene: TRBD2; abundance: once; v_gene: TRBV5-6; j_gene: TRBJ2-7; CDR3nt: TGTGCCAGCACTTTACTAGCGGGGGACCCCTACGAGCAGTACTTC; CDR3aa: CASTLLAGDPYEQYF
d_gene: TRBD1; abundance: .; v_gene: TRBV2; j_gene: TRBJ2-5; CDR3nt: TGTGCCAGCAGCTCGAAATACTCGTACCTACCGGGACAGGGGTCGGACTTC; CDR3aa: CASSSKYSYLPGQGSDF
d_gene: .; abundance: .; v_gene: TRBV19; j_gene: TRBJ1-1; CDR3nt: TGTGCCAGTGGCGGCGGGCGGGGGCCCAGGAACACTGAAGCTTTCTTT; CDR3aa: CASGGGRGPRNTEAFF
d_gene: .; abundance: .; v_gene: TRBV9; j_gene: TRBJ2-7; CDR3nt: TGTGCCAGCAGCGCGGACTCCTCCTACGAGCAGTACTTC; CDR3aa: CASSADSSYEQYF
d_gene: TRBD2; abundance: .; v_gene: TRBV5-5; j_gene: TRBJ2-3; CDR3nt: TGTGCCAGCAGCTTTTCTAGCGGGCCGGACACAGATACGCAGTATTTT; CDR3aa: CASSFSSGPDTDTQYF
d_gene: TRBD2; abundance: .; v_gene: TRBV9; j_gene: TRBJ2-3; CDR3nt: TGTGCCAGCAGCGTAGCCCTCAGCGGGGGGGTTAGCACAGATACGCAGTATTTT; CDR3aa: CASSVALSGGVSTDTQYF
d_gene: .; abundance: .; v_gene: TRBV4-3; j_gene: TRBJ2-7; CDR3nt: TGCGCCAGCAGCCAAGAAAGGACAGAACTCGACTACGAGCAGTACTTC; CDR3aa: CASSQERTELDYEQYF
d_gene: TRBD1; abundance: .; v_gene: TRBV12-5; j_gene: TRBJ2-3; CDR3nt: TGTGCTAGTGGCCAACCGGGACAGCCTAGCACAGATACGCAGTATTTT; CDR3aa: CASGQPGQPSTDTQYF
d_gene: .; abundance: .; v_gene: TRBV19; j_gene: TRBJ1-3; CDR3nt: TGTGCCACCCGAGGGGCTGGAAACACCATATATTTT; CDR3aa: CATRGAGNTIYF
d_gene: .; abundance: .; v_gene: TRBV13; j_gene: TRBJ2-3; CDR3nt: TGTGCCAGCAGCTCGCGGTCAGATACGCAGTATTTT; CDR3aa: CASSSRSDTQYF
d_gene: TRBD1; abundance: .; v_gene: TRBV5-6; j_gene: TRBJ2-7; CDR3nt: TGTGCCAGCAGCTTTCAAACAGGGGGCGCCTACGAGCAGTACTTC; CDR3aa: CASSFQTGGAYEQYF
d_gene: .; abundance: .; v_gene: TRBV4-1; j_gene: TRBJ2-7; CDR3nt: TGCGCCAGCAGCCAAGAGTTTTCCTACGAGCAGTACTTC; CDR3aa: CASSQEFSYEQYF
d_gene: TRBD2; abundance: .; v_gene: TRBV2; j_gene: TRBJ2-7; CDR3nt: TGTGCCAGCAGTGCGACTAGCGGGGGGCCCTACGAGCAGTACTTC; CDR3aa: CASSATSGGPYEQYF
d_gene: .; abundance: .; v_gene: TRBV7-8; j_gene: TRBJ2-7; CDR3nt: TGTGCCAGCAGCCTACTTCACGAGGGGCCGACCTACGAGCAGTACTTC; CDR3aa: CASSLLHEGPTYEQYF
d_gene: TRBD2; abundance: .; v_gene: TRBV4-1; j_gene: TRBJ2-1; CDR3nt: TGCGCCAGCAGCCAAACTAGCGGGGGGGCTTGGGAGCAGTTCTTC; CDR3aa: CASSQTSGGAWEQFF
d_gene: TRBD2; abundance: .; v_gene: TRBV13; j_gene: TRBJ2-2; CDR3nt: TGTGCCAGCAGCCCACCGGGACTAGCGGGGGGGGAGCTGTTTTTT; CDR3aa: CASSPPGLAGGELFF
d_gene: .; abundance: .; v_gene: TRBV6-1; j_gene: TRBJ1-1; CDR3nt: TGTGCCAGCAGTGTACGGGGCTTGAACACTGAAGCTTTCTTT; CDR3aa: CASSVRGLNTEAFF
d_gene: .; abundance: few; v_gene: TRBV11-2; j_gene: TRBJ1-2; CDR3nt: TGTGCCAGCTTCTCCCCCGATGGCTACACCTTC; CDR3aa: CASFSPDGYTF
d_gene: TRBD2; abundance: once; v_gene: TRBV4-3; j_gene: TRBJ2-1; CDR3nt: TGCGCCAGCAGCCAAGTCGGGGGGACGAATGAGCAGTTCTTC; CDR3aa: CASSQVGGTNEQFF
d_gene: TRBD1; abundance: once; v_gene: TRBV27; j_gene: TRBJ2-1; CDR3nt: TGTGCCAGCAGTTTATCTGGGACAGCCAATTACAATGAGCAGTTCTTC; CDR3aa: CASSLSGTANYNEQFF